Following are 30 T cell receptor beta chains from one sample sequenced in a study of T cells in tuberculosis. Assay: immunoSEQ multiplex PCR; the TCRdb copy retains only in-frame clones and omits some. The data contain some 31,000 clones, over 95% of them singletons. Sequencing input: PBMCs. Receptor source: a donor between 10 and 29 years old with latent tuberculosis or without tuberculosis infection.

The genes are TRBV7-2 and TRBJ2-7; D unclear. CDR3 size: 12 residues. Germline values: CDR1 SGHTA, CDR2 FQGNSA. V lost 0 bases to trimming and J lost 4 bases, with 4 bases between them. The CDR3 protein is CASSLAHYEQYF. The DNA of the CDR3 is TGTGCCAGCAGCTTAGCCCATTACGAGCAGTACTTC.

J is TRBJ2-1 and V is TRBV29-1; 10 bases fit TRBD1. V lost 7 bases to trimming and J lost 5 bases; unmatched junction nucleotides: 8. The CDR3 spans 14 residues. CDR1 is SQVTM, CDR2 ANQGSEA, per germline. The CDR3 reads CSANPGQGNNEQFF. The CDR3 nucleotides read TGCAGCGCGAACCCGGGACAGGGGAACAATGAGCAGTTCTTC.

This chain uses TRBV6-1 with TRBJ2-7; 9 positions match TRBD1. This CDR3 has 15 amino acids. Germline V gives CDR1 MNHNS, CDR2 SASEGT. With V trimmed by 6 bases and J by 2 bases, 8 bases remained unmatched. The CDR3 DNA sequence: TGTGCCAGCAGGGACTCGACAGGGGGTCCCTACGAGCAGTACTTC. Residues: CASRDSTGGPYEQYF.

V is TRBV6-1 and J is TRBJ1-6; TRBD1 is a possible D gene (6 bases). The CDR3 is 14 amino acids. CDR1 and CDR2 from the germline V gene are MNHNS and SASEGT. Between the trimmed V and J ends, which lost 7 bases and 10 bases, there was a span of 17 bases. The CDR3 loop is CASTRGHQSSPLHF. DNA of the CDR3: TGTGCCAGCACCCGGGGACATCAAAGCTCACCCCTCCACTTT.

The rearrangement links TRBV9 to TRBJ2-3; TRBD1 might be the D (6 bases). CDR1 SGDLS and CDR2 YYNGEE come from the germline V gene. Trimming left V 0 bases short and J 0 bases short, with 11 bases between. The CDR3 contains 16 residues. CDR3 sequence: CASSVEVQGSTDTQYF. Written as DNA, the CDR3 is TGTGCCAGCAGCGTAGAAGTACAGGGTAGCACAGATACGCAGTATTTT. Combining the CDR3 with reference TRBV9 and TRBJ2-3 gives the whole variable domain DSGVTQTPKHLITATGQRVTLRCSPRSGDLSVYWYQQSLDQGLQFLIQYYNGEERAKGNILERFSAQQFPDLHSELNLSSLELGDSALYFCASSVEVQGSTDTQYFGPGTRLTVL.

This rearrangement joins TRBV10-3 to TRBJ2-1, with 14 bases fitting TRBD2. This CDR3 has 16 residues. V dropped 10 bases and J dropped 8; count of bases not matched to a gene: 13. Germline loops: CDR1 ENHRY, CDR2 SYGVKD. The CDR3 region is CATMGTSGRSGDEQFF. The CDR3 nucleotides read TGTGCCACCATGGGGACTAGCGGGAGATCCGGGGATGAGCAGTTCTTC.

CDR3 nucleotide sequence: TGTGCCAGCAGCTATAACAGGGCTGCGGAAGCTTTCTTT. It codes for CASSYNRAAEAFF. V gene TRBV6-6 combines with J gene TRBJ1-1, with D maybe TRBD1 (6 bases). Germline lookup yields CDR1 MNHNY and CDR2 SVGAGI (reference sequence). Trimming shortened V by 6 bases and J by 8 bases, and 16 bases separated the two germline ends. This CDR3 has 13 residues.

CDR3 residues: CASSIIPGNMAYDREYGYTF. CDR3 DNA sequence: TGTGCCAGCAGCATAATCCCAGGGAATATGGCGTATGACAGGGAATATGGCTACACCTTC. The chain recombines TRBV13 with TRBJ1-2; 7 bases agree with TRBD1. The CDR3 spans 20 residues. Germline values: CDR1 PRHDT, CDR2 FYEKMQ (reference sequence). V dropped 5 bases and J dropped 5; count of bases not matched to a gene: 26.

The chain recombines TRBV7-3 with TRBJ1-2; tentatively, D is TRBD1 (6 bases). This CDR3 comprises 13 residues. From germline, CDR1 is SGHTA and CDR2 FQGTGA. V gave up 2 bases and J gave up 11 bases, with 15 bases separating them. The CDR3 loop reads CASSLSPGQSYTF. The CDR3 DNA reads TGTGCCAGCAGCTTATCCCCGGGACAATCTTACACCTTC. Together with reference TRBV7-3 and TRBJ1-2, the CDR3 gives the full variable domain: GAGVSQTPSNKVTEKGKYVELRCDPISGHTALYWYRQSLGQGPEFLIYFQGTGAADDSGLPNDRFFAVRPEGSVSTLKIQRTERGDSAVYLCASSLSPGQSYTFGSGTRLTVV.

The rearrangement links TRBV5-6 to TRBJ1-2, with D maybe TRBD1 (6 bases). V lost 4 bases, J lost 1 base, and 14 bases lay in between. CDR3 length equals 15 residues. CDR1 and CDR2 from the germline V gene are SGHDT and YYEEEE. The CDR3 DNA sequence: TGTGCCAGCAGCCCCCTTGCAGGGGTTAACTATGGCTACACCTTC. It specifies CASSPLAGVNYGYTF.

The chain recombines TRBV19 with TRBJ2-5; 12 nucleotides line up with TRBD2. J gave up 10 bases and V 3 bases, and 6 bases lay outside the gene matches. CDR1 is LNHDA and CDR2 is SQIVND in the germline V gene (reference sequence). This CDR3 spans 14 amino acids. CDR3 sequence (DNA): TGTGCCAGTAGTATCTCTAGCGGGGGGGACAACCAGTACTTC. Translating it yields CASSISSGGDNQYF. The whole variable domain, filled in from reference TRBV19 and TRBJ2-5, reads DGGITQSPKYLFRKEGQNVTLSCEQNLNHDAMYWYRQDPGQGLRLIYYSQIVNDFQKGDIAEGYSVSREKKESFPLTVTSAQKNPTAFYLCASSISSGGDNQYFGPGTRLLVL.

The chain joins TRBV10-1 to TRBJ2-3; a possible D gene is TRBD2 (5 bases). There are 14 residues in the CDR3. CDR1 is WNHNN, CDR2 SYGVQD, per germline (reference sequence). V was pared by 3 bases and J by 5 bases, with 12 bases between. The CDR3: CASSDGLARDTQYF. The CDR3 DNA sequence: TGCGCCAGCAGTGATGGTCTAGCAAGAGATACGCAGTATTTT.

V gene TRBV10-1 combines with J gene TRBJ2-2; a possible D gene is TRBD2 (6 bases). V gave up 4 bases and J gave up 0 bases, with 15 bases separating them. This CDR3 has 17 residues. Germline CDR1 and CDR2: WNHNN and SYGVQD (reference sequence). CDR3 residues: CASSVASDAANTGELFF. The DNA for the CDR3 is TGCGCCAGCAGTGTCGCTAGCGATGCCGCGAACACCGGGGAGCTGTTTTTT.

The J gene is TRBJ2-1, the V gene TRBV7-3, with 12 bases that match TRBD2. V gave up 4 bases and J gave up 1 base; unmatched junction bases: 2. Germline V CDR1 and CDR2: SGHTA, FQGTGA. This CDR3 is built from 16 residues. DNA for the CDR3: TGTGCCAGCAGCTCGGGACTAGCGGGTTCCTACAATGAGCAGTTCTTC. The encoded protein is CASSSGLAGSYNEQFF.

Points on this clone: A read error may produce the germline difference seen at one junction end. The chain links TRBV6-6 to TRBJ2-5, with TRBD2 matching over 10 bases. The CDR3 covers 13 residues. Looked up from germline, CDR1 is MNHNY and CDR2 is SVGAGI (reference sequence). In DNA form, the CDR3 reads TGTGCCAGCAGACGGACTAGCGGAGAGACCCGGTACTTC. It codes for CASRRTSGETRYF.

The genes are TRBV15 and TRBJ2-7, with unresolved D. Deletions cut 1 base from V and 4 bases from J, with 14 bases between. The germline gives CDR1 LNHNV, CDR2 YYDKDF (reference sequence). The CDR3 loop spans 15 amino acids. Here the CDR3 reads CATSRGTGITYEQYF. DNA for the CDR3: TGTGCCACCAGCAGAGGTACGGGTATAACGTACGAGCAGTACTTC.

The chain is built from TRBV6-5 and TRBJ1-5; TRBD1 matches 8 bases. This CDR3 is built from 15 residues. CDR1 is MNHEY, CDR2 SVGAGI, per germline. After removal of 6 bases from V and 4 bases from J, the junction contained 8 bases not matched to a gene. CDR3 loop: CASSSGTGRNQPQHF. The CDR3 nucleotides are TGTGCCAGCAGCTCCGGGACAGGTAGGAATCAGCCCCAGCATTTT.

This sequence joins TRBV5-6 and TRBJ1-4, with unresolved D. Trimming removed 4 bases at V and 8 bases at J, with 12 bases between. Germline CDR1 and CDR2: SGHDT and YYEEEE. This CDR3 contains 13 residues. The CDR3 sequence is CASSGSPMEKLFF. CDR3 coding DNA: TGTGCCAGCAGCGGTAGCCCAATGGAAAAACTGTTTTTT.

The chain couples TRBV2 to TRBJ1-5, with a tentative D call TRBD1 (6 bases). This CDR3 has 15 amino acids. Germline V gene lookup returns CDR1 SNHLY and CDR2 FYNNEI. Trimming pared 3 bases from V and 4 bases from J, leaving 13 bases between. The CDR3 region is CASSERDNLNQPQHF. Here the CDR3 DNA reads TGTGCCAGCAGTGAGAGGGACAACCTTAATCAGCCCCAGCATTTT. Combining the CDR3 with reference TRBV2 and TRBJ1-5 gives the whole variable domain EPEVTQTPSHQVTQMGQEVILRCVPISNHLYFYWYRQILGQKVEFLVSFYNNEISEKSEIFDDQFSVERPDGSNFTLKIRSTKLEDSAMYFCASSERDNLNQPQHFGDGTRLSIL.

This sequence joins TRBV11-1 and TRBJ1-1; 7 bases are a match to TRBD1. J was trimmed by 9 bases and V by 7 bases; bases with no gene match: 14. Germline values: CDR1 SGHAT, CDR2 FQDESV (reference sequence). The CDR3 has 14 residues. The CDR3 DNA reads as TGTGCCAGCAACGTGGAGACAGGGAGCGAGAAAGCTTTCTTT. Translating it yields CASNVETGSEKAFF. Based on the CDR3 plus reference TRBV11-1 and TRBJ1-1, the full variable domain is EAEVAQSPRYKITEKSQAVAFWCDPISGHATLYWYRQILGQGPELLVQFQDESVVDDSQLPKDRFSAERLKGVDSTLKIQPAELGDSAMYLCASNVETGSEKAFFGQGTRLTVV.

The chain joins TRBV4-1 to TRBJ2-7; TRBD1 might be the D (5 bases). V was clipped by 3 bases and J by 5 bases, with 11 bases between them. This CDR3 comprises 13 residues. Germline V lookup: CDR1 MGHRA, CDR2 YSYEKL. The chain's CDR3 is CASSQMIGDEQYF. Here the CDR3 DNA reads TGCGCCAGCAGCCAGATGATAGGGGACGAGCAGTACTTC.

In its sample, this clone was seen once. The chain employs TRBV5-1 and TRBJ2-7; 8 bases agree with TRBD2. The CDR3 consists of 15 residues. Germline values: CDR1 SGHRS, CDR2 YFSETQ. Germline trimming cut 1 base from V and 5 bases from J; bases unmatched to any gene: 8. The CDR3, as DNA: TGCGCCAGCAGCTTGAGGAGCGGGGGAGGAGACGAGCAGTACTTC. Translating gives CASSLRSGGGDEQYF.

This sequence joins TRBV10-3 and TRBJ1-5; D is unclear. The V end was cut by 4 bases, the J end by 1 base, with 8 bases between. Per the germline V gene, CDR1 is ENHRY and CDR2 is SYGVKD. The CDR3 sequence is 14 residues long. The CDR3 protein is CAISGSQSNQPQHF. CDR3 bases: TGTGCCATCAGTGGGTCGCAGAGCAATCAGCCCCAGCATTTT.

The chain couples TRBV4-2 to TRBJ1-3, with 11 bases that match TRBD1. Germline V gives CDR1 LGHNA, CDR2 YNFKEQ. This CDR3 is 16 amino acids long. The V segment lost 2 bases and the J segment 4 bases; nucleotides outside the gene matches: 4. CDR3 nucleotides: TGTGCCAGCAGCCAAAGGACAGGGGGCCTCGGAAACACCATATATTTT. This gives the protein CASSQRTGGLGNTIYF.

Here the CDR3 DNA reads TGTGCCAGCAGTTACATGGACAGGGGTATTACCGAGCAGTACTTC. This codes for CASSYMDRGITEQYF. J is TRBJ2-7 and V is TRBV6-5, with 9 nucleotides matching TRBD1. The CDR3 is made up of 15 amino acids. The germline V gene encodes CDR1 MNHEY and CDR2 SVGAGI. Trimming removed 2 bases from V and 6 bases from J; junction bases left unmatched: 8.

As DNA, the CDR3 is TGCGCCAGCAGCCAAGATTCGGGGGGCCCTAATGAGCAGTTCTTC. Protein product: CASSQDSGGPNEQFF. This rearrangement joins TRBV4-1 to TRBJ2-1; maybe TRBD2 (7 bases). The CDR3 contains 15 residues. Germline V gene data show CDR1 as MGHRA and CDR2 as YSYEKL. Trimming pared 0 bases from V and 7 bases from J, leaving 13 bases between.

V usage is TRBV7-9 and J usage is TRBJ2-7; D not resolved. Trimming removed 1 base at V and 2 bases at J, with 12 bases between. This CDR3 is 15 amino acids long. CDR1 SEHNR and CDR2 FQNEAQ come from the germline V gene (reference sequence). This CDR3 reads CASSLGVTGAYEQYF. The CDR3 DNA is TGTGCCAGCAGCTTAGGCGTGACGGGTGCCTACGAGCAGTACTTC.

This clone was seen just once. This chain uses TRBV6-1 with TRBJ2-3, with TRBD2 matching 12 bases. The CDR3 runs 15 residues. Germline trimming cut 1 base from V and 6 bases from J; bases unmatched to any gene: 2. Germline CDR1 MNHNS, CDR2 SASEGT. CDR3 nucleotide sequence: TGTGCCAGCAGTGAAGTCACTAGCGGGGGGGATACGCAGTATTTT. The encoded protein is CASSEVTSGGDTQYF.

The sample holds one count of this clone. The rearrangement joins TRBV19 to TRBJ1-5, with a weak D call TRBD1 (5 bases). Looked up from germline, CDR1 is LNHDA and CDR2 is SQIVND (reference sequence). This CDR3 spans 16 amino acids. V was clipped by 7 bases and J by 2 bases, with 18 bases between them. The CDR3 bases are TGTGCCAGTACCTCTATCCAGGGTATAGGCAATCAGCCCCAGCATTTT. Translating it yields CASTSIQGIGNQPQHF.

This chain joins TRBV11-2 and TRBJ1-3, with D perhaps TRBD1 (5 bases). The CDR3 length is 14 residues. The V gene's germline CDR1 is SGHAT and CDR2 FQNNGV. Trimming took off 5 bases at V and 4 bases at J, with 12 bases between the two ends. In DNA form, the CDR3 reads TGTGCCAGCAGCCCCGGGGGGTCGGGAAACACCATATATTTT. As protein: CASSPGGSGNTIYF.